The 11 T cell receptor beta chains below all came from one sample that was sequenced in a study of shared clonotypes between healthy human individuals. Positive CCR7 selection of CD45RO-negative cells yielded the naive CD8 cells, and terminally differentiated effector memory CD45RA+ cells were excluded. Sequencing used immunoSEQ multiplex PCR; TCRdb keeps in-frame clones, though not all of them. This repertoire shows about 2.2 million clones, 93% found once; its top ten account for about 1.8%. Sequencing input: naive CD8+ T cells from PBMCs. Receptors were obtained from a man aged 18 to 35 in good health. Some clones in this sample may be carry-over from other donors' samples.

The chain employs TRBV7-3 and TRBJ1-1, with 9 bases fitting TRBD1. Losses at the gene ends were 3 bases for V and 4 bases for J; bases not matched to a gene: 15. This CDR3 contains 18 residues. Germline assignment: CDR1 SGHTA and CDR2 FQGTGA. The CDR3 bases are TGTGCCAGCAGCTTTGCGGCTCCCGGGACAGGGTTGAGCACTGAAGCTTTCTTT. Protein sequence: CASSFAAPGTGLSTEAFF.

CDR3 sequence reads: CASSSVGTGWNGYTF. CDR3 bases: TGTGCCAGCAGTTCCGTCGGGACAGGGTGGAATGGCTACACCTTC. The chain is built from TRBV27 and TRBJ1-2, with 9 bases aligning to TRBD1. Germline values: CDR1 MNHEY, CDR2 SMNVEV (reference sequence). The trim removed 4 bases at V and 6 bases at J, leaving 9 bases unmatched. The CDR3 length is 15 residues.

CDR3 sequence (DNA): TGCGCCAGCAGCTTCGACATGACAGGGCGATCCTACAATGAGCAGTTCTTC. Translation: CASSFDMTGRSYNEQFF. J is TRBJ2-1 and V is TRBV5-1; 7 bases are shared with TRBD1. The CDR3 is made up of 17 amino acids. Trimming took 2 bases from V and 1 from J; bases not matched to a gene: 9. In germline, CDR1 is SGHRS, CDR2 YFSETQ.

Details on this clone: Other DNA sequences from this sample encode an identical CDR3 as well. Here the CDR3 reads CSVLLLGEQYF. In nucleotides, the CDR3 is TGCAGCGTTCTACTCTTAGGCGAGCAGTACTTC. V is TRBV29-1 and J is TRBJ2-7, with D uncertain. The germline V gene encodes CDR1 SQVTM and CDR2 ANQGSEA. The germline V and J ends were trimmed by 5 bases and 6 bases, with 11 bases remaining between them. This CDR3 comprises 11 residues.

The chain couples TRBV10-2 to TRBJ2-7, with TRBD1 identical over 10 bases. The trim removed 7 bases at V and 2 bases at J, leaving 5 bases unmatched. Germline CDR1 reads WSHSY; CDR2 reads SAAADI. The CDR3 is 14 amino acids. The CDR3 DNA is TGCGCCAGCAAAGACAGGGGGCCTGCCTACGAGCAGTACTTC. Encoded protein: CASKDRGPAYEQYF.

V gene TRBV9 combines with J gene TRBJ2-7, with a possible D match to TRBD2 (5 bases). There are 13 residues in the CDR3. Trimming cost V 4 bases and J 2 bases, with 10 bases left between them. Germline V gene lookup returns CDR1 SGDLS and CDR2 YYNGEE. The CDR3 nucleotides are TGTGCCAGCAGCCCCATCGGGGCCTACGAGCAGTACTTC. Its translation: CASSPIGAYEQYF.

This chain uses TRBV5-1 with TRBJ2-7, with 7 bases lining up with TRBD2. The CDR3 length is 14 residues. Germline V gene lookup returns CDR1 SGHRS and CDR2 YFSETQ. Trimming at V came to 4 bases and at J to 1 base, leaving 5 bases not matched to a gene. CDR3 amino acids: CASSREEGSYEQYF. Here the CDR3 DNA reads TGCGCCAGCAGCCGGGAGGAGGGATCCTACGAGCAGTACTTC.

The chain is built from TRBV13 and TRBJ1-1, with TRBD1 as a possible D gene (6 bases). The CDR3 totals 14 residues. V lost 4 bases to trimming and J lost 12 bases, with 21 bases between them. CDR1 and CDR2 (germline): PRHDT, FYEKMQ (reference sequence). CDR3 protein: CASSSSGTGRGTFF. The DNA for the CDR3 is TGTGCCAGCAGCTCTAGTGGTACAGGGAGGGGGACTTTCTTT.

The J gene is TRBJ2-7, the V gene TRBV28; 8 nucleotides align to TRBD2. Germline-derived CDR1 and CDR2 are MDHEN and SYDVKM. The CDR3 runs to 14 residues. V gave up 6 bases and J gave up 6 bases; unmatched junction bases: 10. CDR3 amino acids: CASRPTGTSREQYF. The CDR3 nucleotides read TGTGCCAGCAGGCCGACCGGGACTAGTCGCGAGCAGTACTTC.

Worth noting for this clone: Other DNA sequences in this specimen translate into the identical CDR3. The chain is built from TRBV9 and TRBJ1-5; TRBD1 might be the D (6 bases). The CDR3 totals 14 residues. Germline CDR1 reads SGDLS; CDR2 reads YYNGEE. V lost 5 bases to trimming and J lost 1 base, with 10 bases between them. The CDR3 DNA sequence: TGTGCCAGCAGTGGGGGCGCGAGCAATCAGCCCCAGCATTTT. Amino acids: CASSGGASNQPQHF.

The genes are TRBV29-1 and TRBJ2-1, with D possibly being TRBD2 (6 bases). The CDR3 totals 13 residues. From germline, CDR1 is SQVTM and CDR2 ANQGSEA. V shed 6 bases and J shed 6 bases, with 15 bases lying between them. CDR3 in DNA: TGCAGCGTCGGGGTGAGGACTATCAATGAGCAGTTCTTC. Amino acids: CSVGVRTINEQFF.